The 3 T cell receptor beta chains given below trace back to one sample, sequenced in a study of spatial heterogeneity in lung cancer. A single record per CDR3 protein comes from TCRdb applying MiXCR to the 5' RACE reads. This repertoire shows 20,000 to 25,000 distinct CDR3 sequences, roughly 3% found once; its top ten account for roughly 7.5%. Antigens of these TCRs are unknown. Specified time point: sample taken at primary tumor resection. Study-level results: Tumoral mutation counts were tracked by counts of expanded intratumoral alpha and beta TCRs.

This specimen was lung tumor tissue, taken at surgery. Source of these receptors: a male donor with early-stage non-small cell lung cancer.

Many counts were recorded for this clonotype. CDR3 DNA sequence: TGTGCCAGCAGCCAAGATAGACAGGTCGAGCAGTACTTC. As protein: CASSQDRQVEQYF. The V gene is TRBV4-2, the J gene TRBJ2-7, with D tentatively TRBD1 (6 bases). The germline V gene has CDR1 LGHNA and CDR2 YNFKEQ. The CDR3 loop spans 13 amino acids. Trimming pared 0 bases from V and 6 bases from J, leaving 9 bases between.

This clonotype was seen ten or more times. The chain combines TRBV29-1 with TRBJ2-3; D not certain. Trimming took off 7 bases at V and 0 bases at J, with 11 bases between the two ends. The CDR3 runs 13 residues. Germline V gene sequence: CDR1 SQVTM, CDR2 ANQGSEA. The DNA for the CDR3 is TGCAGCGCAGACATTACTAGCACAGATACGCAGTATTTT. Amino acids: CSADITSTDTQYF.

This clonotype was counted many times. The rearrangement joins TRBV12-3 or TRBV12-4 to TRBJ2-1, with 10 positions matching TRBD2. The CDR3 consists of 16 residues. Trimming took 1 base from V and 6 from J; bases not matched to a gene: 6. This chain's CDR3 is CASSLGSGRASNEQFF. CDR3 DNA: TGTGCCAGCAGTTTAGGGAGCGGGAGGGCCTCCAATGAGCAGTTCTTC.